The subject of this entry is one TCR beta chain. A few counts support this clone. Its recognized antigen is unknown. No base qualities exist here, and no much larger clone lies one base off it. This record belongs to a study of beta chain features in type 1 diabetes (dated by TCRdb to the late 2010s). With regard to the full study: Mean age, gender distribution, total cell number and subset yield did not differ between patients and healthy donors. A total of under 140,000,000 sorted cells were examined across all samples, and the number of cells per subset was strongly correlated with RNA yield. In the study, TCRB repertoires of sorted circulating CD4+ T cell subsets from recently diagnosed type 1 diabetes patients were compared with those of matched healthy donors. Whereas all 30 or so donors provided naive and central memory subsets, regulatory and stem cell-like memory subsets were isolated from just 8 patients and about 8 healthy donors.

Broad study findings and their caveats: Naive, central memory and regulatory TCRB repertoires appeared more similar among patients than among healthy donors. Because cDNA rather than genomic DNA was sequenced, highly expressing activated cells could have been over-represented, although no difference in activation and CD3 levels was found between groups. PCR might favor shorter templates, but patient and control samples were amplified and corrected together, so any skew would affect both groups equally. At VDJ recombination sites, patients with type 1 diabetes made fewer insertions and deleted more nucleotides, a pattern implying thymic rearrangement abnormalities. Because the HLA sub-analyses included only small numbers of individuals, any influence of HLA type on TCRB rearrangement was left unresolved. In all four CD4+ subsets, TCRB CDR3 length was moderately but significantly shorter in type 1 diabetes patients.

The entire amount of isolated RNA was reverse transcribed using the High Capacity cDNA Reverse Transcription Kit, so the sequenced TCRB transcripts were expressed ones. Deep immunoSEQ sequencing was performed on naive, central memory and regulatory T cell samples, with an average of about 3.6 million total reads per sample. Sorted cells were lysed in RLT buffer and RNA was extracted with DNase-treated RNeasy Micro or Mini kits, depending on cell number. Each cell subset was processed separately to prevent cross-contamination, with patient and healthy donor samples processed together. TCRB sequences were amplified from cDNA with the immunoSEQ multiplex PCR, producing 87-bp fragments spanning the CDR3 region. Sequencing of the amplicons was performed on the Illumina HiSeq platform. The authors' analysis ran thus. Synthetic template baselines were used to correct PCR bias computationally, reads within Hamming distance 2 were collapsed together, and singletons that could not be merged were discarded. Reads were aligned against IMGT to assign V, D and J genes, CDR3 length and insertions or deletions at six rearrangement sites. Clonotype counts were normalized to sorted cell number within each subset before computing true diversity and Gini coefficients with the tcR R package. The overlap coefficient, calculated on TCRB nucleotide sequences, was used to quantify repertoire sharing. As a proxy for the pre-selection repertoire, out-of-frame TCRB sequences from naive cells were analyzed. The clones in this table, taken by TCRdb from immuneACCESS, are in-frame only. Not every clone is retained; where verified, under half of the shortfall comes from an unresolved V gene, and the cause of the rest is unknown. V, J and clone size are taken as reported in that table, and D and trimming were inferred from the DNA itself. The sample table shows 400,000 or so clones, and around 12% are seen once. The ten largest clonotypes hold around 0.0099% of the sample.

The CDR3, cysteine through phenylalanine, is 14 amino acids long. Of all the DNA, just the CDR3 is kept, 42 bases in frame from base 1. For CDR1 and CDR2, the germline V gene lists SNHLY and FYNNEI. The trim is 2 bases for V and 3 bases for J, with a gap of 11 bases between the germline ends. Each donor gave one peripheral blood draw, approximately 0.11 L on average, collected into heparinised tubes. A BD FACSAria II was used to sort naive, central memory, regulatory and stem cell-like memory CD4+ T cells with a panel that included CD45RO, CCR7, CD25, CD127, CD95 and CD27. Purity was above 95% for every sorted population. PBMCs were isolated immediately by Lymphoprep density gradient centrifugation and stained directly without culture. So that batch effects would be minimized, each experiment stained and sorted samples in pairs, pairing one healthy donor with one patient.

The material sequenced was naive CD4+ T cells from blood. The cell subset or site label, as the study defines it: true naive CD4+ T cells. The TCR comes from a woman in her late teens or twenties with type 1 diabetes. This sequence uses TRBV2 and TRBJ2-7; tentative D gene TRBD2, with 5 bases matching. The nucleotides read TGTGCCAGCAGTGAAACGAGCGGAGACTACGAGCAGTACTTC. Translated, it reads CASSETSGDYEQYF. The CDR3 plus the reference TRBV2 and TRBJ2-7 genes for the other parts give the full variable domain: EPEVTQTPSHQVTQMGQEVILRCVPISNHLYFYWYRQILGQKVEFLVSFYNNEISEKSEIFDDQFSVERPDGSNFTLKIRSTKLEDSAMYFCASSETSGDYEQYFGPGTRLTVT.